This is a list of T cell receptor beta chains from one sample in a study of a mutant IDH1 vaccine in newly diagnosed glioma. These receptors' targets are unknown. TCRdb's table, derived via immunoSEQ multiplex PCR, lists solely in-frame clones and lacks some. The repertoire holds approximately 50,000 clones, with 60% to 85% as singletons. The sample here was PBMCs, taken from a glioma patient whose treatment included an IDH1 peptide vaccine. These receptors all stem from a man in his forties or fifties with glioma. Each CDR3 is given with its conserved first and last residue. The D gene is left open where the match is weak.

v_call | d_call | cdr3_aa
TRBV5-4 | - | CASSFSGELFF
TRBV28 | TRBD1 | CASSEATGKNTEAFF
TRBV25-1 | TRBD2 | CASSDHWGSGSIGETQYF
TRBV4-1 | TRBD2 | CASSQRLAGADTQYF
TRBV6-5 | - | CASSYSGLWDYEQFF
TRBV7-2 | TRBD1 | CASSYGQGALRGQFF
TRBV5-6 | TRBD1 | CASSPRETGRGGYTF
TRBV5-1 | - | CASSLEMGATEAFF
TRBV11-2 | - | CASSFPGQNYGYTF
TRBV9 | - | CASTQDVAGELFF
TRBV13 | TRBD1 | CASSSRTGIYGYTF